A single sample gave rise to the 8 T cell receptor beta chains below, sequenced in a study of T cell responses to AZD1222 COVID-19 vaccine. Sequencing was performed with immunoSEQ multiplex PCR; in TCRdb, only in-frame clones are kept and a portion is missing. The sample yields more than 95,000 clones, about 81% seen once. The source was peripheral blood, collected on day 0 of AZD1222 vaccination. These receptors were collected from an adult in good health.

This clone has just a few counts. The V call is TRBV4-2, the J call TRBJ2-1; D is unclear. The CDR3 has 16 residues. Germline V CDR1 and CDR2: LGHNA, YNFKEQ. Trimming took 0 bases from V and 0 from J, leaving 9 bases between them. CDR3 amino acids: CASSQEGESSYNEQFF. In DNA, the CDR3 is TGTGCCAGCAGCCAAGAAGGCGAGAGCTCCTACAATGAGCAGTTCTTC.

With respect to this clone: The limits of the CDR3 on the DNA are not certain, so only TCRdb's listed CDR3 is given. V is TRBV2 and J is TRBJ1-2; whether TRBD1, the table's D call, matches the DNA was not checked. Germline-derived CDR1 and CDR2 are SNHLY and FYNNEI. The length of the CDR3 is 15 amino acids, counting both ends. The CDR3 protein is CASSEAWGTGTGNSF.

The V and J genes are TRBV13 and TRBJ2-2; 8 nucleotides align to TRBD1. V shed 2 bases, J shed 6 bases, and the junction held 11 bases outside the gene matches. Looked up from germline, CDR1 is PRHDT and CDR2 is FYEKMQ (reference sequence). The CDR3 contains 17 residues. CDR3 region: CASSLKRTGPLAGELFF. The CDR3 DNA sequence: TGTGCCAGCAGCTTAAAAAGGACAGGGCCCCTGGCCGGGGAGCTGTTTTTT.

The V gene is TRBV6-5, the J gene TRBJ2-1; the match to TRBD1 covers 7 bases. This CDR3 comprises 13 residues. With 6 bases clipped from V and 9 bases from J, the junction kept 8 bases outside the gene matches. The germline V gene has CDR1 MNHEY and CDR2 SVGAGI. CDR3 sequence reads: CASRKEGAGEQFF. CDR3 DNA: TGTGCCAGCAGGAAAGAGGGGGCAGGTGAGCAGTTCTTC.

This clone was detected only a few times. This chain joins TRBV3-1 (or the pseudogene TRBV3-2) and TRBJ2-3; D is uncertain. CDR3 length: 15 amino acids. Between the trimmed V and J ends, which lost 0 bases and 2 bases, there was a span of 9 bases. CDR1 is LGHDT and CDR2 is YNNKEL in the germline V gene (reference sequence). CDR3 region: CASSQEGLTTDTQYF. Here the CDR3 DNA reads TGTGCCAGCAGCCAAGAAGGGTTGACCACAGATACGCAGTATTTT.

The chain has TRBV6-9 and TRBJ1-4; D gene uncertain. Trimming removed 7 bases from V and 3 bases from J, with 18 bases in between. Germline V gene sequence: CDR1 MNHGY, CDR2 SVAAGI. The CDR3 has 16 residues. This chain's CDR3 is CASTPPTRTANEKLFF. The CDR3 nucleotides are TGTGCCAGCACTCCCCCCACGAGAACAGCTAATGAAAAACTGTTTTTT.

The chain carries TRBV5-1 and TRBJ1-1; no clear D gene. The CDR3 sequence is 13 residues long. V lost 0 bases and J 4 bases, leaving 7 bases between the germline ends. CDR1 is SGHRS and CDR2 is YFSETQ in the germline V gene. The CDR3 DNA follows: TGCGCCAGCAGCTTGGGGTCAAGCACTGAAGCTTTCTTT. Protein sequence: CASSLGSSTEAFF.

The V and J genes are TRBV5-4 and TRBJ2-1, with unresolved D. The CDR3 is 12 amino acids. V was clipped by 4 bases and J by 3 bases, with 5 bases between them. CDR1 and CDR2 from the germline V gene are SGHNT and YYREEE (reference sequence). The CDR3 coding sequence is TGTGCCAGCAGCGGAAACTACAATGAGCAGTTCTTC. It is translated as CASSGNYNEQFF.